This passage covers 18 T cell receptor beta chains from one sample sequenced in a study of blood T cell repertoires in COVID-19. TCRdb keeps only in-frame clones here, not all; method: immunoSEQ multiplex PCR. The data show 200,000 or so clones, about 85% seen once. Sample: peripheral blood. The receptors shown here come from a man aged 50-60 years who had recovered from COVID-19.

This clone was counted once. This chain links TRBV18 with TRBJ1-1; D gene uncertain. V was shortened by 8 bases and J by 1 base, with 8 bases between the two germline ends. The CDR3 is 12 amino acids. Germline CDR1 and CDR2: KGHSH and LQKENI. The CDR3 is CASRERNTEAFF. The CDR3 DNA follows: TGTGCCAGCCGCGAGCGGAACACTGAAGCTTTCTTT.

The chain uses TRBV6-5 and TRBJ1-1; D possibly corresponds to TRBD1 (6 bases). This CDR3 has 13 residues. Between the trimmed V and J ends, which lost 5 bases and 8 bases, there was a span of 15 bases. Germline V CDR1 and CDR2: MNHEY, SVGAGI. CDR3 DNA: TGTGCCAGCAGTAGGTTGAGGACAGAAGAAGCTTTCTTT. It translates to CASSRLRTEEAFF.

CDR3 in DNA: TGTGCCAGCAGCCAAGTACAGGGATCCTACGAGCAGTACTTC. Translation: CASSQVQGSYEQYF. V usage is TRBV14 and J usage is TRBJ2-7, with D tentatively TRBD1 (6 bases). The germline V and J ends were trimmed by 1 base and 1 base, with 8 bases remaining between them. The CDR3 is 14 amino acids. Germline CDR1 is SGHDN and CDR2 is FVKESK.

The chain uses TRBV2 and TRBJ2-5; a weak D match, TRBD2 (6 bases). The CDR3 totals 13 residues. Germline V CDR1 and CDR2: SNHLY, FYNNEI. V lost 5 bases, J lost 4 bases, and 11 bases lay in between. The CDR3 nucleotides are TGTGCCAGCAGTCCCTTCGGGAGAGAGACCCAGTACTTC. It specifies CASSPFGRETQYF.

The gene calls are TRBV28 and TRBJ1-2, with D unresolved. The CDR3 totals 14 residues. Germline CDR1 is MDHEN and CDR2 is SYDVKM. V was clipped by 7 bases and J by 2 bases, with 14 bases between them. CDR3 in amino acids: CASTTTTTNYGYTF. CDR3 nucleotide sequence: TGTGCCAGCACCACTACAACTACCAACTATGGCTACACCTTC.

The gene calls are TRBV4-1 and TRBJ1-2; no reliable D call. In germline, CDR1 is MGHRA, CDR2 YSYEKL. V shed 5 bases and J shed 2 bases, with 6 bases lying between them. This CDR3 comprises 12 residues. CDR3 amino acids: CASSGRNYGYTF. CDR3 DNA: TGCGCCAGCAGCGGCAGAAACTATGGCTACACCTTC.

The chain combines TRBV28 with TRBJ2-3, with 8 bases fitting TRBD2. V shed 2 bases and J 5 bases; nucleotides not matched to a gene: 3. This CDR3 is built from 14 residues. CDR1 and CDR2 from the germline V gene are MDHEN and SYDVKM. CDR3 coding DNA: TGTGCCAGCAGTTTAGCGGGAGGTGGAGATACGCAGTATTTT. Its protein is CASSLAGGGDTQYF. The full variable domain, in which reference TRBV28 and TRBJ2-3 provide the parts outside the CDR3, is DVKVTQSSRYLVKRTGEKVFLECVQDMDHENMFWYRQDPGLGLRLIYFSYDVKMKEKGDIPEGYSVSREKKERFSLILESASTNQTSMYLCASSLAGGGDTQYFGPGTRLTVL.

The CDR3 sequence is CASSLAGGLAGGGEQYF. The CDR3 DNA reads TGCGCCAGCAGCTTGGCCGGGGGACTAGCGGGAGGGGGCGAGCAGTACTTC. The rearrangement links TRBV5-1 to TRBJ2-7; 16 bases are a match to TRBD2. V lost 0 bases and J lost 6; bases outside the gene matches: 6. Germline CDR1 is SGHRS and CDR2 is YFSETQ. The CDR3 length is 17 residues.

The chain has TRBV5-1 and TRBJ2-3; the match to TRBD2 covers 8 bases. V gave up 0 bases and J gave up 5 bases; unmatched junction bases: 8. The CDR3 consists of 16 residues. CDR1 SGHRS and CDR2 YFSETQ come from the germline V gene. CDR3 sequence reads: CASSLAGTRGLDTQYF. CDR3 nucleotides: TGCGCCAGCAGCTTGGCTGGGACTAGGGGCCTAGATACGCAGTATTTT.

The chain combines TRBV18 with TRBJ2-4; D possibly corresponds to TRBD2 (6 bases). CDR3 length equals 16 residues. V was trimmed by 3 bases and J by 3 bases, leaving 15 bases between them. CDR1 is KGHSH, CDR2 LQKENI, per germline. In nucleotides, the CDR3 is TGTGCCAGCTCACCGTATGAGGGAGGAGTCAAAAACATTCAGTACTTC. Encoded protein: CASSPYEGGVKNIQYF.

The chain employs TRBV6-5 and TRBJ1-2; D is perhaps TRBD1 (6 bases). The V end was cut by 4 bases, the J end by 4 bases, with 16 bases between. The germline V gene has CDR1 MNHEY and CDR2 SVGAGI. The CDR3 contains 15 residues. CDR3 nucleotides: TGTGCCAGCAGTTGGAAGCGGGGGCCGGTCTATGGCTACACCTTC. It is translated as CASSWKRGPVYGYTF.

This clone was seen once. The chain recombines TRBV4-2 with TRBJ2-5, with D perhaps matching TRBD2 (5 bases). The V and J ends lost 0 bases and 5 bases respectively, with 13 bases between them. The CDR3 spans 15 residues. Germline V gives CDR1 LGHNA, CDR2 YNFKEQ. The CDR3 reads CASSQDWAGRETQYF. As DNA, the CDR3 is TGTGCCAGCAGCCAAGATTGGGCGGGTAGGGAGACCCAGTACTTC.

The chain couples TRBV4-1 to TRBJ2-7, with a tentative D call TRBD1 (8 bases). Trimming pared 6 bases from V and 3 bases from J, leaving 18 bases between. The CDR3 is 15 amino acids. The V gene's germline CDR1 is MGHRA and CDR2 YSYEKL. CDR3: CASSRTGRDNYEQYF. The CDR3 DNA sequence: TGCGCCAGCAGTCGGACAGGGAGGGATAACTACGAGCAGTACTTC.

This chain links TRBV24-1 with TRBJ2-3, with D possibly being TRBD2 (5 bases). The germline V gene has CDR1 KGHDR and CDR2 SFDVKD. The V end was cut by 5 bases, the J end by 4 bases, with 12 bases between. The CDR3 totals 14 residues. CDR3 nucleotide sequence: TGTGCCACCAGTGCAGCTGGGCGGGCAGATACGCAGTATTTT. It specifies CATSAAGRADTQYF.

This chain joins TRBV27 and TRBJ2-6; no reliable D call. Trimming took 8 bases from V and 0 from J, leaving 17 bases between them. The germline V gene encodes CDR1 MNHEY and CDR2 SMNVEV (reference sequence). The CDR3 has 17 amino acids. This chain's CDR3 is CASSRGRELSGANVLTF. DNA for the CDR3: TGTGCCAGCTCCCGCGGTCGTGAACTCTCTGGGGCCAACGTCCTGACTTTC.

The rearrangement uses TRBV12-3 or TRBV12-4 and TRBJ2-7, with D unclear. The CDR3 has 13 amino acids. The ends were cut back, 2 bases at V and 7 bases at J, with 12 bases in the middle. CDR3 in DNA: TGTGCCAGCAGTTTAAATTCTCCCGGGGAGCAGTACTTC. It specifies CASSLNSPGEQYF.

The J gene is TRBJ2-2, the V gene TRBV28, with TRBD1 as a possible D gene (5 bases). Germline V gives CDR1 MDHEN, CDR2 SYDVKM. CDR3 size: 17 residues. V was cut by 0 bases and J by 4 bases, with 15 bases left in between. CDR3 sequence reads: CASSLWTDNPSTGELFF. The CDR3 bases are TGTGCCAGCAGTTTATGGACAGACAACCCTTCCACCGGGGAGCTGTTTTTT.

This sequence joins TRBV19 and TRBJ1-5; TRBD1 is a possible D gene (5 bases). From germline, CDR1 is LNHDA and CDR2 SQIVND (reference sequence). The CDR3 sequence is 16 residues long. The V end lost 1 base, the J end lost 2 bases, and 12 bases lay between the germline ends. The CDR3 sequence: CASSIGAGRGNQPQHF. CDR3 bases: TGTGCCAGTAGTATAGGGGCAGGGAGGGGCAATCAGCCCCAGCATTTT.